A selection of T cell receptor beta chains follows, all from one sample in a study of T cell responses to AZD1222 COVID-19 vaccine. Sequencing was performed with immunoSEQ multiplex PCR; in TCRdb, only in-frame clones are kept and a portion is missing. Of nearly 200,000 clones detected, around 93% appear once; the ten largest clones hold roughly 1%. This sample comprised peripheral blood, obtained 28 days after the second AZD1222 dose. The receptors shown here come from an adult who received the AZD1222 COVID-19 vaccine. The CDR3 runs from the conserved cysteine through the conserved F or W. Fields, in order: J gene, V gene, D gene, clone size, CDR3 protein, CDR3 DNA. The D gene is left open where the match is weak. A row's size may be missing; if present it is once, few, many or a size class.

j_gene: TRBJ2-1; v_gene: TRBV19; d_gene: TRBD2; abundance: -; CDR3aa: CASSPPTAGGDEQFF; CDR3nt: TGTGCCAGTAGTCCACCCACAGCGGGGGGGGATGAGCAGTTCTTC
j_gene: TRBJ2-3; v_gene: TRBV3-1/TRBV3-2; d_gene: -; abundance: -; CDR3aa: CASSQEIRGARADTQYF; CDR3nt: TGTGCCAGCAGCCAAGAAATTAGGGGGGCAAGGGCAGATACGCAGTATTTT
j_gene: TRBJ1-2; v_gene: TRBV6-5; d_gene: TRBD1; abundance: once; CDR3aa: CASSYYGTGDDYGYTF; CDR3nt: TGTGCCAGCAGTTACTACGGGACAGGGGATGACTATGGCTACACCTTC
j_gene: TRBJ2-7; v_gene: TRBV7-2; d_gene: -; abundance: -; CDR3aa: CASSQAVGAQYEQYF; CDR3nt: TGTGCCAGCAGCCAGGCGGTGGGGGCTCAATACGAGCAGTACTTC
j_gene: TRBJ1-5; v_gene: TRBV2; d_gene: -; abundance: -; CDR3aa: CASSLGREQPQHF; CDR3nt: TGTGCCAGCAGTCTGGGAAGGGAACAGCCCCAGCATTTT
j_gene: TRBJ2-7; v_gene: TRBV3-1/TRBV3-2; d_gene: TRBD2; abundance: -; CDR3aa: CASSQDSGYEQYF; CDR3nt: TGTGCCAGCAGCCAAGATAGCGGGTACGAGCAGTACTTC
j_gene: TRBJ1-2; v_gene: TRBV29-1; d_gene: -; abundance: -; CDR3aa: CSVAAQGLYGYTF; CDR3nt: TGCAGCGTTGCCGCGCAGGGACTCTATGGCTACACCTTC
j_gene: TRBJ1-3; v_gene: TRBV29-1; d_gene: -; abundance: -; CDR3aa: CSTLSGNTIYF; CDR3nt: TGCAGCACCCTCTCTGGAAACACCATATATTTT
j_gene: TRBJ2-3; v_gene: TRBV4-1; d_gene: TRBD2; abundance: -; CDR3aa: CASSQASGAFTDTQYF; CDR3nt: TGCGCCAGCAGCCAAGCTAGCGGGGCGTTCACAGATACGCAGTATTTT
j_gene: TRBJ2-3; v_gene: TRBV3-1/TRBV3-2; d_gene: TRBD2; abundance: -; CDR3aa: CASSYIAGGADTQYF; CDR3nt: TGTGCCAGCAGTTACATAGCGGGGGGTGCAGATACGCAGTATTTT
j_gene: TRBJ2-7; v_gene: TRBV6-2/TRBV6-3; d_gene: TRBD1; abundance: -; CDR3aa: CASSYQVGQGKILLGHEQYF; CDR3nt: TGTGCCAGCAGTTACCAGGTCGGACAGGGGAAAATTCTCCTGGGCCACGAGCAGTACTTC
j_gene: TRBJ1-1; v_gene: TRBV9; d_gene: -; abundance: -; CDR3aa: CASSVGNEGPEAFF; CDR3nt: TGTGCCAGCAGCGTAGGAAATGAGGGACCTGAAGCTTTCTTT
j_gene: TRBJ1-6; v_gene: TRBV19; d_gene: TRBD1; abundance: -; CDR3aa: CASGQGNESPLHF; CDR3nt: TGTGCCAGCGGACAGGGAAATGAATCACCCCTCCACTTT
j_gene: TRBJ2-3; v_gene: TRBV28; d_gene: TRBD2; abundance: -; CDR3aa: CASSLWTSGGMNTQYF; CDR3nt: TGTGCCAGCAGTTTATGGACTAGCGGGGGGATGAATACGCAGTATTTT
j_gene: TRBJ1-1; v_gene: TRBV19; d_gene: TRBD1; abundance: -; CDR3aa: CASRPLRDRNTEAFF; CDR3nt: TGTGCCAGTAGGCCTCTCCGGGACAGAAACACTGAAGCTTTCTTT
j_gene: TRBJ2-5; v_gene: TRBV10-1; d_gene: -; abundance: -; CDR3aa: CASRRGVGETQYF; CDR3nt: TGCGCCAGCAGAAGGGGAGTCGGAGAGACCCAGTACTTC
j_gene: TRBJ2-7; v_gene: TRBV7-9; d_gene: -; abundance: -; CDR3aa: CASKGGGVHEQYF; CDR3nt: TGTGCCAGCAAGGGTGGCGGGGTCCACGAGCAGTACTTC
j_gene: TRBJ2-6; v_gene: TRBV2; d_gene: TRBD1; abundance: -; CDR3aa: CASSGDRFSGANVLTF; CDR3nt: TGTGCCAGCAGTGGGGACAGATTCTCTGGGGCCAACGTCCTGACTTTC
j_gene: TRBJ2-7; v_gene: TRBV6-5; d_gene: -; abundance: once; CDR3aa: CASSSPLGVREQYF; CDR3nt: TGTGCCAGCAGCTCCCCCTTAGGGGTCCGCGAGCAGTACTTC
j_gene: TRBJ1-5; v_gene: TRBV12-3/TRBV12-4; d_gene: -; abundance: -; CDR3aa: CASRANNQPQHF; CDR3nt: TGTGCCAGCAGGGCAAACAATCAGCCCCAGCATTTT
j_gene: TRBJ2-7; v_gene: TRBV6-2/TRBV6-3; d_gene: -; abundance: -; CDR3aa: CASSYPRNEQYF; CDR3nt: TGTGCCAGCAGTTACCCCAGGAACGAGCAGTACTTC
j_gene: TRBJ2-3; v_gene: TRBV5-1; d_gene: -; abundance: -; CDR3aa: CASSLLRGTDTQYF; CDR3nt: TGCGCCAGCAGCCTCTTACGGGGCACAGATACGCAGTATTTT
j_gene: TRBJ2-5; v_gene: TRBV7-9; d_gene: TRBD1; abundance: -; CDR3aa: CASSPTPGGQETQYF; CDR3nt: TGTGCCAGCAGCCCTACCCCAGGGGGTCAAGAGACCCAGTACTTC
j_gene: TRBJ2-1; v_gene: TRBV9; d_gene: TRBD1; abundance: -; CDR3aa: CASSVQGASYNEQFF; CDR3nt: TGTGCCAGCAGCGTTCAGGGGGCCTCCTACAATGAGCAGTTCTTC
j_gene: TRBJ2-7; v_gene: TRBV3-1/TRBV3-2; d_gene: TRBD1; abundance: -; CDR3aa: CASSQSGTGDEQYF; CDR3nt: TGTGCCAGCAGCCAGTCTGGGACAGGGGACGAGCAGTACTTC
j_gene: TRBJ1-5; v_gene: TRBV28; d_gene: -; abundance: -; CDR3aa: CASSLYPSDQPQHF; CDR3nt: TGTGCCAGCAGTTTATATCCATCGGATCAGCCCCAGCATTTT